The 9 T cell receptor beta chains given below trace back to one sample, sequenced in a study of blood T cells in healthy people across ages. Then a second PCR, running about 6 to 12 cycles, was carried out with a sample-barcoded 5' primer and a J-beta primer mix. TCRdb analysed the 5' RACE reads with MiXCR anew, one entry per CDR3 protein. This sample carries some 1.5 million distinct CDR3 sequences, about 30% of them seen once, and the ten largest clones take around 7.7%. The specimen sequenced was blood. The receptors derive from a woman in her thirties in good health.

CDR3 sequence reads: CASSVGGPHNEQFF. CDR3 nucleotide sequence: TGTGCCAGCAGCGTCGGAGGTCCCCACAATGAGCAGTTCTTC. The V and J genes are TRBV7-7 and TRBJ2-1, with D perhaps matching TRBD2 (5 bases). The germline V gene has CDR1 SSHAT and CDR2 FNYEAQ (reference sequence). This CDR3 region has 14 residues. Trimming stripped 5 bases from V and 5 bases from J, with 13 bases between.

This clonotype came up many times. The gene calls are TRBV15 and TRBJ2-1; TRBD1 aligns across 7 bases. Trimming took 0 bases from V and 13 from J; bases not matched to a gene: 9. CDR3 length equals 14 residues. Germline V gene sequence: CDR1 LNHNV, CDR2 YYDKDF (reference sequence). CDR3 in amino acids: CATSRDGSRGYQFF. CDR3 DNA sequence: TGTGCCACCAGCAGAGATGGGTCCAGGGGGTATCAGTTCTTC.

The J gene is TRBJ1-6, the V gene TRBV30; D perhaps matches TRBD1 (6 bases). Germline lookup yields CDR1 GTSNPN and CDR2 SVGIG (reference sequence). The V gene lost 0 bases and the J gene lost 6 bases, with 12 bases spanning the gap. The CDR3 totals 15 residues. The DNA of the CDR3 is TGTGCCTGGAGTGTACGGGGGCTCGGTAATTCACCCCTCCACTTT. This codes for CAWSVRGLGNSPLHF.

With respect to this clonotype: The junction departs from germline at one end; a sequencing error may be responsible. CDR3 coding DNA: TGTGCCAGCAGTTTAGCGGGAGTAAGAACAGATGCGCAGTATTTT. The encoded protein is CASSLAGVRTDAQYF. The chain has TRBV12-3 or TRBV12-4 and TRBJ2-3; D is perhaps TRBD2 (5 bases). The CDR3 has 15 amino acids.

This chain uses TRBV12-5 with TRBJ1-1, with D possibly TRBD1 on 5 matching bases. Trimming took 3 bases from V and 9 from J, leaving 14 bases between them. This CDR3 contains 13 residues. Germline values: CDR1 LGHNT, CDR2 FRNRAP. CDR3: CASGLWDGPQAFF. CDR3 DNA: TGTGCTAGTGGTTTATGGGACGGGCCGCAAGCTTTCTTT.

This clonotype was counted only a few times. The chain employs TRBV10-1 and TRBJ2-6; D is perhaps TRBD1 (6 bases). CDR1 and CDR2 from the germline V gene are WNHNN and SYGVQD (reference sequence). There are 17 residues in the CDR3. Trimming cost V 4 bases and J 3 bases, with 16 bases left between them. The CDR3 DNA is TGCGCCAGCAGTGGTGGCAGGGGAGTTGGTGGGGCCAACGTCCTGACTTTC. This gives the protein CASSGGRGVGGANVLTF.

The CDR3, as DNA: TGCAGTGCTAGAACCGGGACACGTACCTACGAGCAGTACTTC. Its translation: CSARTGTRTYEQYF. This rearrangement joins TRBV20-1 to TRBJ2-7; tentatively, D is TRBD1 (6 bases). Germline V gene sequence: CDR1 DFQATT, CDR2 SNEGSKA (reference sequence). The CDR3 runs to 14 residues. Trimming removed 2 bases at V and 2 bases at J, with 13 bases between.

The table lists this clonotype with a few counts. V is TRBV18 and J is TRBJ2-7, with D tentatively TRBD2 (6 bases). This CDR3 is 14 amino acids long. Deletions cut 3 bases from V and 2 bases from J, with 11 bases between. Germline V lookup: CDR1 KGHSH, CDR2 LQKENI. The CDR3 sequence is CASSPSTSPYEQYF. The DNA of the CDR3 is TGTGCCAGCTCACCCTCGACTAGTCCCTACGAGCAGTACTTC.

This chain connects TRBV6-1 to TRBJ2-1; 7 bases map to TRBD2. V lost 7 bases to trimming and J lost 0 bases; unmatched junction nucleotides: 9. The CDR3 runs 16 residues. Germline-derived CDR1 and CDR2 are MNHNS and SASEGT. CDR3 nucleotide sequence: TGTGCCAGCAAGGGAGCAGCGGGGATCTCCTACAATGAGCAGTTCTTC. The encoded protein is CASKGAAGISYNEQFF.